The 24 T cell receptor beta chains given below trace back to one sample, sequenced in a study of cytomegalovirus exposure and HLA in healthy donors. 60 Vbeta and 13 Jbeta primers were used in PCR. Assay: immunoSEQ multiplex PCR; the TCRdb copy retains only in-frame clones and omits some. The sample lists more than 150,000 clones, more than 65% occurring once. Sequencing was performed on PBMCs. Receptor source: a woman aged 25 to 39 in good health and CMV-seropositive.

The gene calls are TRBV27 and TRBJ1-5; TRBD1 agrees at 8 bases. There are 19 residues in the CDR3. V dropped 0 bases and J dropped 0; count of bases not matched to a gene: 10. Germline lookup yields CDR1 MNHEY and CDR2 SMNVEV (reference sequence). The CDR3 DNA sequence: TGTGCCAGCAGTTTATCTGGGACAGGACTGCCTTATAGCAATCAGCCCCAGCATTTT. Its protein is CASSLSGTGLPYSNQPQHF.

The chain recombines TRBV6-6 with TRBJ1-6; D remains ambiguous. This CDR3 comprises 12 residues. V was trimmed by 2 bases and J by 7 bases, leaving 3 bases between them. The germline gives CDR1 MNHNY, CDR2 SVGAGI (reference sequence). The CDR3 spells CASSYGNSPLHF. The CDR3 bases are TGTGCCAGCAGTTACGGCAATTCACCCCTCCACTTT.

The V and J genes are TRBV5-1 and TRBJ2-7; 11 bases agree with TRBD2. Per germline, CDR1 SGHRS and CDR2 YFSETQ. V trimming: 3 bases; J trimming: 0 bases; junction bases outside the gene matches: 14. The CDR3 length is 19 residues. The CDR3 DNA is TGCGCCAGCAGCTCCTCCGGGACTAGCGGTTTGGTCGACTCCTACGAGCAGTACTTC. Translating gives CASSSSGTSGLVDSYEQYF.

The rearrangement uses TRBV6-5 and TRBJ1-1; possible D gene TRBD1, 5 bases. Germline V gene sequence: CDR1 MNHEY, CDR2 SVGAGI. Trimming stripped 4 bases from V and 1 base from J, with 13 bases between. The CDR3 is 15 residues long. The CDR3 bases are TGTGCCAGCAGTTCACGGGGGATAGAGAACACTGAAGCTTTCTTT. Protein sequence: CASSSRGIENTEAFF.

This clone was found once. The chain recombines TRBV6-5 with TRBJ2-5; 8 bases align to TRBD2. V trimming: 5 bases; J trimming: 1 base; junction bases outside the gene matches: 0. The CDR3 is 13 amino acids. Germline values: CDR1 MNHEY, CDR2 SVGAGI. DNA of the CDR3: TGTGCCAGCAGTACTAGCGGCCAAGAGACCCAGTACTTC. Its translation is CASSTSGQETQYF.

V is TRBV7-2 and J is TRBJ1-6; 10 nucleotides match TRBD1. Germline-derived CDR1 and CDR2 are SGHTA and FQGNSA. The CDR3 loop spans 15 amino acids. Germline trimming cut 5 bases from V and 8 bases from J; bases unmatched to any gene: 6. CDR3 in amino acids: CASSPRQGAHSPLHF. The CDR3 coding sequence is TGTGCCAGCAGCCCGAGACAGGGGGCCCATTCACCCCTCCACTTT.

CDR3 bases: TGCGCCAGCAGAGCCCCCGGGACCGGGGAGGCGGGCGAGCAGTACTTC. This encodes CASRAPGTGEAGEQYF. J is TRBJ2-7 and V is TRBV5-1; maybe TRBD2 (6 bases). Trimming stripped 5 bases from V and 6 bases from J, with 24 bases between. Germline V gene data show CDR1 as SGHRS and CDR2 as YFSETQ. This CDR3 has 16 amino acids.

The chain joins TRBV5-1 to TRBJ1-1; D not resolved. V was clipped by 2 bases and J by 0 bases, with 14 bases between them. Germline loops: CDR1 SGHRS, CDR2 YFSETQ. The CDR3 runs 16 residues. The CDR3 loop reads CASSFGEGFMNTEAFF. CDR3 nucleotide sequence: TGCGCCAGCAGCTTTGGGGAGGGATTCATGAACACTGAAGCTTTCTTT.

The chain has TRBV5-6 and TRBJ2-1; no firm D call. Germline assignment: CDR1 SGHDT and CDR2 YYEEEE. The CDR3 is made up of 15 amino acids. V was trimmed by 2 bases and J by 3 bases, leaving 12 bases between them. This CDR3 reads CASSFGGDFYNEQFF. As DNA, the CDR3 is TGTGCCAGCAGCTTTGGCGGAGACTTCTACAATGAGCAGTTCTTC.

The rearrangement joins TRBV5-1 to TRBJ1-4, with D uncertain. CDR1 and CDR2 from the germline V gene are SGHRS and YFSETQ. The CDR3 has 15 amino acids. V shed 1 base and J shed 5 bases, with 12 bases lying between them. The DNA of the CDR3 is TGCGCCAGCAGCTTGACCGGGAGGCAGAATGAAAAACTGTTTTTT. Encoded protein: CASSLTGRQNEKLFF.

In its sample, this clone was seen once. This chain uses TRBV5-6 with TRBJ2-7; TRBD1 might be the D (7 bases). V lost 4 bases and J 6 bases, leaving 14 bases between the germline ends. CDR3 length: 13 amino acids. The germline CDR1 and CDR2 sequences are SGHDT and YYEEEE. Written as DNA, the CDR3 is TGTGCCAGCAGCCTGGGGGGACAGTCCGAGCAGTACTTC. Protein sequence: CASSLGGQSEQYF.

CDR3 sequence (DNA): TGCAGCGGCCACGACAGGGCGTACACTGAAGCTTTCTTT. This sequence encodes CSGHDRAYTEAFF. The V and J genes are TRBV29-1 and TRBJ1-1; 7 nucleotides align to TRBD1. V lost 7 bases and J lost 3; bases outside the gene matches: 8. Looked up from germline, CDR1 is SQVTM and CDR2 is ANQGSEA. The CDR3 has 13 residues. The variable domain in full, completed from reference TRBV29-1 and TRBJ1-1, reads SAVISQKPSRDICQRGTSLTIQCQVDSQVTMMFWYRQQPGQSLTLIATANQGSEATYESGFVIDKFPISRPNLTFSTLTVSNMSPEDSSIYLCSGHDRAYTEAFFGQGTRLTVV.

The rearrangement uses TRBV9 and TRBJ1-1; maybe TRBD1 (5 bases). The CDR3 has 15 residues. Germline CDR1 SGDLS, CDR2 YYNGEE. Between the trimmed V and J ends, which lost 3 bases and 4 bases, there was a span of 16 bases. In nucleotides, the CDR3 is TGTGCCAGCAGCGGCCGGGGGGAGCACTTCACTGAAGCTTTCTTT. Encoded protein: CASSGRGEHFTEAFF.

This clone showed up just a few times. The genes are TRBV5-1 and TRBJ1-3; D gene ambiguous. Germline-derived CDR1 and CDR2 are SGHRS and YFSETQ. V lost 0 bases to trimming and J lost 2 bases, with 9 bases between them. The CDR3 consists of 15 residues. CDR3 amino acids: CASSLDLLAGNTIYF. Written as DNA, the CDR3 is TGCGCCAGCAGCTTGGATTTACTTGCTGGAAACACCATATATTTT.

The J gene is TRBJ2-3, the V gene TRBV4-3, with D possibly being TRBD2 (6 bases). The CDR3 contains 16 residues. CDR1 and CDR2 (germline): LGHNA, YSLEER. V lost 0 bases, J lost 3 bases, and 13 bases lay in between. The DNA of the CDR3 is TGCGCCAGCAGCCAAGAAGGAAAGGGACTTACAGATACGCAGTATTTT. This gives the protein CASSQEGKGLTDTQYF.

The V call is TRBV5-1, the J call TRBJ1-3; perhaps TRBD1 as D (5 bases). CDR1 and CDR2 (germline): SGHRS, YFSETQ. The germline V and J ends were trimmed by 0 bases and 2 bases, with 9 bases remaining between them. The CDR3 totals 15 residues. The CDR3 DNA reads TGCGCCAGCAGCTTGGGACAGCTAGCTGGAAACACCATATATTTT. This sequence encodes CASSLGQLAGNTIYF.

The rearrangement joins TRBV19 to TRBJ1-6; tentative D call: TRBD1 (6 bases). Germline CDR1 and CDR2: LNHDA and SQIVND (reference sequence). The CDR3 runs 17 residues. The V and J ends lost 5 bases and 5 bases respectively, with 19 bases between them. As DNA, the CDR3 is TGTGCCAGTAGTCCGAGGGGGAGGGCAACGAATAATTCACCCCTCCACTTT. Translated: CASSPRGRATNNSPLHF.

The chain recombines TRBV9 with TRBJ1-1, with D perhaps matching TRBD1 (5 bases). Trimming took off 4 bases at V and 3 bases at J, with 16 bases between the two ends. Germline-derived CDR1 and CDR2 are SGDLS and YYNGEE. The CDR3 is made up of 15 amino acids. As DNA, the CDR3 is TGTGCCAGCAGCCTCAGCCAGGGCTGGGACACTGAAGCTTTCTTT. Protein: CASSLSQGWDTEAFF.

The gene calls are TRBV10-2 and TRBJ1-3, with TRBD1 matching 7 bases. CDR3 length equals 14 residues. Germline V gives CDR1 WSHSY, CDR2 SAAADI. J lost 1 base, V lost 6 bases, and 3 bases had no gene match. CDR3 region: CASSETGSGNTIYF. CDR3 sequence (DNA): TGCGCCAGCAGCGAGACAGGGTCTGGAAACACCATATATTTT.

V and J are TRBV27 and TRBJ1-2; D unclear. Between the trimmed V and J ends, which lost 0 bases and 6 bases, there was a span of 20 bases. Germline V gives CDR1 MNHEY, CDR2 SMNVEV (reference sequence). This CDR3 contains 17 residues. Here the CDR3 reads CASSLSLPTAWRDGYTF. Here the CDR3 DNA reads TGTGCCAGCAGTTTATCCTTACCGACGGCTTGGAGGGATGGCTACACCTTC.

In regard to this clone: Other DNA sequences in the same sample also yield this CDR3. The gene calls are TRBV28 and TRBJ2-1; 9 bases map to TRBD2. V shed 5 bases, J shed 4 bases, and the junction held 6 bases outside the gene matches. CDR3 length: 15 amino acids. The germline gives CDR1 MDHEN, CDR2 SYDVKM. The DNA of the CDR3 is TGTGCCAGCAGTCTTAGCGGGAGCCGGTACAATGAGCAGTTCTTC. It encodes CASSLSGSRYNEQFF.

The CDR3 DNA reads TGCGCCAGCAGCGTGGAGGGGTATCAGCCCCAGCATTTT. Translating it yields CASSVEGYQPQHF. V usage is TRBV5-1 and J usage is TRBJ1-5; weak D call: TRBD1 (5 bases). V gave up 4 bases and J gave up 5 bases, with 10 bases separating them. The CDR3 runs 13 residues. Germline V lookup: CDR1 SGHRS, CDR2 YFSETQ.

The V gene is TRBV5-4, the J gene TRBJ2-5, with 8 bases matching TRBD2. This CDR3 region has 15 residues. Germline values: CDR1 SGHNT, CDR2 YYREEE (reference sequence). With V trimmed by 1 base and J by 3 bases, 5 bases remained unmatched. CDR3 loop: CASSLQGSGEETQYF. CDR3 bases: TGTGCCAGCAGCTTGCAGGGTAGCGGGGAAGAGACCCAGTACTTC.

The V and J genes are TRBV14 and TRBJ1-2; D may be TRBD1 (6 bases). CDR1 and CDR2 from the germline V gene are SGHDN and FVKESK. Trimming shortened V by 0 bases and J by 5 bases, and 13 bases separated the two germline ends. The CDR3 contains 15 residues. Here the CDR3 DNA reads TGTGCCAGCAGCCAAGATTTCAGGGGCCAGTATGGCTACACCTTC. It yields the protein CASSQDFRGQYGYTF.